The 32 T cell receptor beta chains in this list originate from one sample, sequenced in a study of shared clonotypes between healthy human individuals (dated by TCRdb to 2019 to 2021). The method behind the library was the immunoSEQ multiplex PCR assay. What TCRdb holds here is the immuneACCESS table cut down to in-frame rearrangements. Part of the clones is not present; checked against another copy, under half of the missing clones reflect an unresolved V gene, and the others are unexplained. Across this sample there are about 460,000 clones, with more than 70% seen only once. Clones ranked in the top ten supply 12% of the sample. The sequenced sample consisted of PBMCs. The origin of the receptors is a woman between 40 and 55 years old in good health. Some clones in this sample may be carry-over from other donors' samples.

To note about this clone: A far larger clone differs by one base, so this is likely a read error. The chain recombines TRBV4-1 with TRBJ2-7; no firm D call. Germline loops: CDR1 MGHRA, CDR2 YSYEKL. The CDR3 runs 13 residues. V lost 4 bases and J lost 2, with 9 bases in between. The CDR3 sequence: CASSLAAPYEQYF. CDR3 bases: TGCGCCAGCAGCCTTGCGGCACCCTACGAGCAGTACTTC.

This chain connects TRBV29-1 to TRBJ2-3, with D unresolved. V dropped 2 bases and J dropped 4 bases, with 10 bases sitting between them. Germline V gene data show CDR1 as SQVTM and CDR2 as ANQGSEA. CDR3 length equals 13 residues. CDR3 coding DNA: TGCAGCGTTGAACAGGTACGAGCAGATACGCAGTATTTT. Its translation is CSVEQVRADTQYF.

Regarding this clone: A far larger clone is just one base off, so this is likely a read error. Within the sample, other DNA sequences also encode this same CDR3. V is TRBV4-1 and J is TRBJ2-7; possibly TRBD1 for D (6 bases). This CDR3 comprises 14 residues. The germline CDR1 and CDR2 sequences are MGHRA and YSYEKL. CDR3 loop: CASSQGGEGHEQYF. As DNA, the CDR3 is TGCGCCAGCAGCCAAGGGGGAGAGGGACACGAGCAGTACTTT.

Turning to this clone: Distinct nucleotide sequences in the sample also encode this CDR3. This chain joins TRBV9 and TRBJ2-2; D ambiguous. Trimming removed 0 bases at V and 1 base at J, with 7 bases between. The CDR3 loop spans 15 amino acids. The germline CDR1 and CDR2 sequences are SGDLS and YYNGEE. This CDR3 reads CASSVVAENTGELFF. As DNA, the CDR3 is TGTGCCAGCAGCGTAGTCGCTGAGAACACCGGGGAGCTGTTTTTT.

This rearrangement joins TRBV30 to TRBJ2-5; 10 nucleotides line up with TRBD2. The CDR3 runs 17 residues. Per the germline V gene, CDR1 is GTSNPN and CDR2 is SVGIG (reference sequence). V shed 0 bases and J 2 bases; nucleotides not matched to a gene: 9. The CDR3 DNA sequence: TGTGCCTGGAGTGTTCGGCTAGCGGGAGTTAGGCAAGAGACCCAGTACTTC. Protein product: CAWSVRLAGVRQETQYF.

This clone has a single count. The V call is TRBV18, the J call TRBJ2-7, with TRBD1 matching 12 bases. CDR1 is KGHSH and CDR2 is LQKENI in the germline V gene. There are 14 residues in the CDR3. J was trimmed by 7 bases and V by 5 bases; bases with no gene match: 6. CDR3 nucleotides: TGTGCCAGCTCAACGGGACAGGGGGCGGGAGAGCAGTACTTC. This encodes CASSTGQGAGEQYF.

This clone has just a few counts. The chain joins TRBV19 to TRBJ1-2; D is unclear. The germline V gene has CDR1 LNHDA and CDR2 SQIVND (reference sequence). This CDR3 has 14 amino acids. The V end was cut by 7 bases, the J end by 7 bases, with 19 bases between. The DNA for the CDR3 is TGTGCCAGTACCGTCTATGCTTGGGAATTTGGCTACACCTTC. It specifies CASTVYAWEFGYTF. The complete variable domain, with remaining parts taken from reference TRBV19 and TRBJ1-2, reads DGGITQSPKYLFRKEGQNVTLSCEQNLNHDAMYWYRQDPGQGLRLIYYSQIVNDFQKGDIAEGYSVSREKKESFPLTVTSAQKNPTAFYLCASTVYAWEFGYTFGSGTRLTVV.

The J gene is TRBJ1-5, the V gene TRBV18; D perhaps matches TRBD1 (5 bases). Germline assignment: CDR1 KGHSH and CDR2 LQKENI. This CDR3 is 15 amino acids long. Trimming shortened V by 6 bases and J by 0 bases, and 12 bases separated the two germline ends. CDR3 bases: TGTGCCAGCTCTGGACAAGTTTATAGCAATCAGCCCCAGCATTTT. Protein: CASSGQVYSNQPQHF.

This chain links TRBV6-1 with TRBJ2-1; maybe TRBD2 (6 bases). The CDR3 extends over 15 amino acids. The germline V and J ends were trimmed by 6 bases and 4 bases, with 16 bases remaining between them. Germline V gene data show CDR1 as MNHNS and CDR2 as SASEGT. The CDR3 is CASRAGSGHYNEQFF. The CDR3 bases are TGTGCCAGCAGAGCGGGTAGCGGCCATTACAATGAGCAGTTCTTC.

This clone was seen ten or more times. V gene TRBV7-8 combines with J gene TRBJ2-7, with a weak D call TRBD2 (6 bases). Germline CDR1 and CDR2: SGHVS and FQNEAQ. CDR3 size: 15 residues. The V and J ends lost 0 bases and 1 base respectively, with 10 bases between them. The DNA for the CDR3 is TGTGCCAGCAGCTTAGCGTTGGAGGGATCCTACGAGCAGTACTTC. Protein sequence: CASSLALEGSYEQYF.

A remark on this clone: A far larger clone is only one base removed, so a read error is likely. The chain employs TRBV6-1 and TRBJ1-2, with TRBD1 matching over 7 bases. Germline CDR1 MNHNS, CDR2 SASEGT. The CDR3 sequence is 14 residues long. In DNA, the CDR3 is TGTGCCAGCAGTGAAGGGGACAGTTCCTATAGCTACACCTTC. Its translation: CASSEGDSSYSYTF.

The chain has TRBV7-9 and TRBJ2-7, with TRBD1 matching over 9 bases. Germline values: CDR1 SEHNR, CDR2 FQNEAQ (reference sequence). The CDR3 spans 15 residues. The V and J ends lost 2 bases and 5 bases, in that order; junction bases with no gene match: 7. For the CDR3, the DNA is TGTGCCAGCAGCTTATTGGGACAGGGTTCCCACGAGCAGTACTTC. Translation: CASSLLGQGSHEQYF. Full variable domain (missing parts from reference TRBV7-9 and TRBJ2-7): DTGVSQNPRHKITKRGQNVTFRCDPISEHNRLYWYRQTLGQGPEFLTYFQNEAQLEKSRLLSDRFSAERPKGSFSTLEIQRTEQGDSAMYLCASSLLGQGSHEQYFGPGTRLTVT.

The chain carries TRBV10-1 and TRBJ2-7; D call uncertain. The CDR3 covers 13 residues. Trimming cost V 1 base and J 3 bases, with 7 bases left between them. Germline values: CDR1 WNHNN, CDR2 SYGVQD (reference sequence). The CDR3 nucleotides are TGCGCCAGCAGTGAGTATGATAACTACGAGCAGTACTTC. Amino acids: CASSEYDNYEQYF.

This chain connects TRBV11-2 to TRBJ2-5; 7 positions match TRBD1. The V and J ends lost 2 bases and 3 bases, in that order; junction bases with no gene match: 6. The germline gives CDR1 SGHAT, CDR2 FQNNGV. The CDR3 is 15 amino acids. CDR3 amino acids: CASSLRPDREETQYF. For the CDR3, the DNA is TGTGCCAGCAGCTTACGGCCCGACAGGGAAGAGACCCAGTACTTC.

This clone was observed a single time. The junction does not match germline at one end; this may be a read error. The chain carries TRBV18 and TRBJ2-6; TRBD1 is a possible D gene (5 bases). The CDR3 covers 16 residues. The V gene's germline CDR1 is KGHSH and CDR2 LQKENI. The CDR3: CAGSLDSLGGANVLTF. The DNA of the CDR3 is TGCGCCGGCTCGTTAGACAGCCTTGGGGGGGCCAACGTCCTGACTTTC.

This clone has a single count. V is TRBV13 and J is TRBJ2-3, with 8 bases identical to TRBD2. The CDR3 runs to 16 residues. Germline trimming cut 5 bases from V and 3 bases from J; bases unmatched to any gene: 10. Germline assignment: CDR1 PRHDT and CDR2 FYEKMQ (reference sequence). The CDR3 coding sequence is TGTGCCAGCAGCCCTACAGGTAGCGGGAAAACAGATACGCAGTATTTT. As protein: CASSPTGSGKTDTQYF.

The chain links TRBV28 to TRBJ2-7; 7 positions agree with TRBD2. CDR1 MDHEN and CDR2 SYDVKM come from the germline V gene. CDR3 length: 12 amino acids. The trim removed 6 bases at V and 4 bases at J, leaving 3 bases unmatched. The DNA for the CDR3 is TGTGCCAGCAGGGGGGAGGGATACGAGCAGTACTTC. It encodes CASRGEGYEQYF.

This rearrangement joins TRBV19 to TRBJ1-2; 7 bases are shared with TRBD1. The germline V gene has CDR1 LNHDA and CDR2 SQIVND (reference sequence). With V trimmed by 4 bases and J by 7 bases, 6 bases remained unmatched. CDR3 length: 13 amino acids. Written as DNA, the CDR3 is TGTGCCAGTAGTACAGGGACAGATCCTGGCTACACCTTC. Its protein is CASSTGTDPGYTF. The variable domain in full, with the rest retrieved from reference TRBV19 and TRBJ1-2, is DGGITQSPKYLFRKEGQNVTLSCEQNLNHDAMYWYRQDPGQGLRLIYYSQIVNDFQKGDIAEGYSVSREKKESFPLTVTSAQKNPTAFYLCASSTGTDPGYTFGSGTRLTVV.

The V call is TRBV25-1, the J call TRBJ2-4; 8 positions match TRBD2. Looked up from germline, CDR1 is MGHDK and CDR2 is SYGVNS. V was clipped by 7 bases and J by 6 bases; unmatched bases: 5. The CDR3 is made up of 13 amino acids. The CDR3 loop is CASIGAGVNIQYF. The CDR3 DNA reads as TGTGCCAGCATTGGAGCGGGGGTAAACATTCAGTACTTC.

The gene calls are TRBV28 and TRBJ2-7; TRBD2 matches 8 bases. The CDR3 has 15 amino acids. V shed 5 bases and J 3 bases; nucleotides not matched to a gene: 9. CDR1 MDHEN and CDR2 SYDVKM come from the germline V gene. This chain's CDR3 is CASSKGLGSFYEQYF. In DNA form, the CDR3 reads TGTGCCAGCAGTAAGGGACTAGGGAGCTTCTACGAGCAGTACTTC.

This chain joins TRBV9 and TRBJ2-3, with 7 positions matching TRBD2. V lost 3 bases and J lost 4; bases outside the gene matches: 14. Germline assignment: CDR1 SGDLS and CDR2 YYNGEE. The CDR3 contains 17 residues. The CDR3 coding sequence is TGTGCCAGCAGCGAGAGAGGGAGGGCCTCGGTGGCAGATACGCAGTATTTT. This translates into CASSERGRASVADTQYF.

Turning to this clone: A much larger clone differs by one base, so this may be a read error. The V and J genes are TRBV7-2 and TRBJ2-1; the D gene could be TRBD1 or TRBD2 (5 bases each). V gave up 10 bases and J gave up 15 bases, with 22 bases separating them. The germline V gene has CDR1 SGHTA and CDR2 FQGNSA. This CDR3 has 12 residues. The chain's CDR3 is CANRLTGSGWFF. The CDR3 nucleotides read TGTGCCAACAGGCTAACAGGTTCGGGATGGTTCTTC.

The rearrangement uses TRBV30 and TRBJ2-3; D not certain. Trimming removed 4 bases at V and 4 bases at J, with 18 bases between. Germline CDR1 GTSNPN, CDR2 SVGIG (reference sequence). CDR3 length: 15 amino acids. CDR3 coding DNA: TGTGCCTGGACCAATCCCCAGGTTGGCCCAGATACGCAGTATTTT. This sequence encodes CAWTNPQVGPDTQYF.

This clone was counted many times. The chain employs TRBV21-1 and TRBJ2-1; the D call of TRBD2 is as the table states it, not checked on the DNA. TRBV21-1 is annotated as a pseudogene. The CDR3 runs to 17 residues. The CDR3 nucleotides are TGTGCCAGCAGCAAAGCCCCACTTACGCTAGCGGGAGTTGAGCAGTTCTTC. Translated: CASSKAPLTLAGVEQFF.

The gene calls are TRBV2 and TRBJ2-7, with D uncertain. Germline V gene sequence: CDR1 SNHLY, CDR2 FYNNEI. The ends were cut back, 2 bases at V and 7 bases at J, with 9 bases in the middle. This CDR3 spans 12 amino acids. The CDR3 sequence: CASSENLREQYF. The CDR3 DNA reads TGTGCCAGCAGTGAAAATCTGAGGGAGCAGTACTTC.

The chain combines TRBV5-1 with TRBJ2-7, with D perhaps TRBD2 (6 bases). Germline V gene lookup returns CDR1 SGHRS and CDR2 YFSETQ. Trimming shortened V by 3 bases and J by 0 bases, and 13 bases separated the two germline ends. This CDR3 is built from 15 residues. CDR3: CASSSGTQSSYEQYF. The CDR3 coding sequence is TGCGCCAGCAGCTCGGGGACTCAGAGCTCCTACGAGCAGTACTTC.

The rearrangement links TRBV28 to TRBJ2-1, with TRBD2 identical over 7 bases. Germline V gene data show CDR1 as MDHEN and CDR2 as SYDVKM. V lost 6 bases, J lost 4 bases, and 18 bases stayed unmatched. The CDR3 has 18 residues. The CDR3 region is CASSPLFTSAVLYNEQFF. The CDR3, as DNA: TGTGCCAGCAGCCCCTTATTCACTAGCGCAGTTTTATACAATGAGCAGTTCTTC.

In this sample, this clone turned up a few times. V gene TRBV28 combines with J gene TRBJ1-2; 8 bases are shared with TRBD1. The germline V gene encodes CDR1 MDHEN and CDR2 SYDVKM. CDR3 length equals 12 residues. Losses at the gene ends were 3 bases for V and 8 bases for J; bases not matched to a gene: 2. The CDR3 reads CASSFWTGGYTF. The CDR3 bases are TGTGCCAGCAGTTTCTGGACAGGGGGCTACACCTTC.

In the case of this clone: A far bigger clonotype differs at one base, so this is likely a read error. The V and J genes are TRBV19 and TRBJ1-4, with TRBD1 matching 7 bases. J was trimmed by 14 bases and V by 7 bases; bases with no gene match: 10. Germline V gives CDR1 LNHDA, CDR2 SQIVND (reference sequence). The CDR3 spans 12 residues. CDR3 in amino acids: CASNTGQAGLFF. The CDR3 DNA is TGTGCCAGTAATACCGGACAGGCCGGGCTGTTTTTT.

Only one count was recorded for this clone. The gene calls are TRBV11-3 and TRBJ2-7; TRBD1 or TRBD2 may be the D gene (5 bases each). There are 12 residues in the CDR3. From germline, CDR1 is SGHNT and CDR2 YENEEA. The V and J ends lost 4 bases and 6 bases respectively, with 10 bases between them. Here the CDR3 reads CASSSTRGEQYF. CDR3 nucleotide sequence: TGTGCCAGCAGCTCCACGAGGGGCGAGCAGTACTTC.

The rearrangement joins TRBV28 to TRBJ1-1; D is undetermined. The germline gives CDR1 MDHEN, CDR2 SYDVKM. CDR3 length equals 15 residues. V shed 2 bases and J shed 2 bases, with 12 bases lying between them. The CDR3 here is CASSLGGAINTEAFF. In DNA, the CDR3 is TGTGCCAGCAGTTTAGGTGGAGCCATAAACACTGAAGCTTTCTTT. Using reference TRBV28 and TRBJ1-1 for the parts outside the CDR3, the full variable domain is DVKVTQSSRYLVKRTGEKVFLECVQDMDHENMFWYRQDPGLGLRLIYFSYDVKMKEKGDIPEGYSVSREKKERFSLILESASTNQTSMYLCASSLGGAINTEAFFGQGTRLTVV.

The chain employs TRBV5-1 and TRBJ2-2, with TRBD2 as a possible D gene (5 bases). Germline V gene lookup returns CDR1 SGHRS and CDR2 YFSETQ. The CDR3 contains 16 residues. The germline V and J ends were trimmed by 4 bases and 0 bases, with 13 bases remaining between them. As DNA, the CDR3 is TGCGCCAGCAGCCCCCCGGAACTAGCGAACACCGGGGAGCTGTTTTTT. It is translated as CASSPPELANTGELFF.